Sequencing of this T cell receptor beta chain was carried out in a study of cytomegalovirus exposure and HLA in healthy donors. PCR used 60 Vbeta primers and 13 Jbeta primers. Assay used: immunoSEQ multiplex PCR; TCRdb lists only in-frame clones, some missing. The sample has roughly 200,000 clones, 80% to 85% seen once. Germline V gene data show CDR1 as ENHRY and CDR2 as SYGVKD. V was pared by 3 bases and J by 0 bases, with 8 bases of the junction left unmatched. The CDR3 runs to 17 residues. The gene calls are TRBV10-3 and TRBJ2-3, with 8 bases aligning to TRBD1. The sample taken for sequencing was PBMCs. This clonotype was sampled from a boy aged 2 to 10 in good health and CMV-seronegative. DNA for the CDR3: TGTGCCATCAGTGACGCCGGACAGGGACGGAGCACAGATACGCAGTATTTT. Amino acids: CAISDAGQGRSTDTQYF.